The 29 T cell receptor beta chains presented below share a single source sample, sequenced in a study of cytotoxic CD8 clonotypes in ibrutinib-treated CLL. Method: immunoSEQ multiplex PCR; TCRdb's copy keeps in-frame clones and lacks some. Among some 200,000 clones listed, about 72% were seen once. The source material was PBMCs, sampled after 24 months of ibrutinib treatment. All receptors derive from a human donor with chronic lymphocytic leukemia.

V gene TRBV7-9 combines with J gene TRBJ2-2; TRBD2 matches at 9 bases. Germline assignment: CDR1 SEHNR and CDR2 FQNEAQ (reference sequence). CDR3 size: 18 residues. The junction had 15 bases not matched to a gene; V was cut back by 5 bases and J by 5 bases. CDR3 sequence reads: CASSTTSAGGPITGELFF. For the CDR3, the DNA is TGTGCCAGCAGCACAACGTCTGCGGGAGGGCCGATTACCGGGGAGCTGTTTTTT. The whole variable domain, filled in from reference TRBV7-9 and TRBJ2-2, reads DTGVSQNPRHKITKRGQNVTFRCDPISEHNRLYWYRQTLGQGPEFLTYFQNEAQLEKSRLLSDRFSAERPKGSFSTLEIQRTEQGDSAMYLCASSTTSAGGPITGELFFGEGSRLTVL.

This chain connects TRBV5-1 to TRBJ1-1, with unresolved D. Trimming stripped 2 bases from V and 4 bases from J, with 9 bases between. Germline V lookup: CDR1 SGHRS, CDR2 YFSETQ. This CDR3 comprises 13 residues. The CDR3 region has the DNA TGCGCCAGCAGCTTAGGGCTGTCCACTGAAGCTTTCTTT. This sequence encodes CASSLGLSTEAFF.

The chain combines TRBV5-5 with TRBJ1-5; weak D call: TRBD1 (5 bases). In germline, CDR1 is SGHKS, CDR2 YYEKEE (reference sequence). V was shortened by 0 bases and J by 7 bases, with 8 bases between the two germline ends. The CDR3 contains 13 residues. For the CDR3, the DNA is TGTGCCAGCAGCTTGGATGGGACCCAGCCCCAGCATTTT. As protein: CASSLDGTQPQHF. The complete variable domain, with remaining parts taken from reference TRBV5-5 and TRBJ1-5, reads DAGVTQSPTHLIKTRGQQVTLRCSPISGHKSVSWYQQVLGQGPQFIFQYYEKEERGRGNFPDRFSARQFPNYSSELNVNALLLGDSALYLCASSLDGTQPQHFGDGTRLSIL.

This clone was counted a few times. The CDR3 here is CASSLVPGGAYQPQHF. CDR3 in DNA: TGTGCCAGCAGCTTAGTTCCAGGGGGAGCTTATCAGCCCCAGCATTTT. The chain joins TRBV11-3 to TRBJ1-5, with 7 bases aligning to TRBD1. In germline, CDR1 is SGHNT, CDR2 YENEEA. V lost 1 base, J lost 5 bases, and 8 bases stayed unmatched. The length of the CDR3 is 16 residues.

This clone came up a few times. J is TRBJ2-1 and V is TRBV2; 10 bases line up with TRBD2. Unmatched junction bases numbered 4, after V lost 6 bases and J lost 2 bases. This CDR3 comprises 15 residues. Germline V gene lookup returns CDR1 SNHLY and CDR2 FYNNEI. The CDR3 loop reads CASSPLAGAYNEQFF. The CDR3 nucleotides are TGTGCCAGCAGCCCTCTAGCGGGAGCCTACAATGAGCAGTTCTTC.

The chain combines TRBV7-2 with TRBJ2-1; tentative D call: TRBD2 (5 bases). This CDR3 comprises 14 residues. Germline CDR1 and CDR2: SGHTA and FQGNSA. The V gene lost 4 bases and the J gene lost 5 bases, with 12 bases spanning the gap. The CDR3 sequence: CASSYQSGNNEQFF. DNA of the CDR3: TGTGCCAGCAGCTATCAGAGCGGAAACAATGAGCAGTTCTTC. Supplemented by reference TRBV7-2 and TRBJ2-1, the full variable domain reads GAGVSQSPSNKVTEKGKDVELRCDPISGHTALYWYRQSLGQGLEFLIYFQGNSAPDKSGLPSDRFSAERTGGSVSTLTIQRTQQEDSAVYLCASSYQSGNNEQFFGPGTRLTVL.

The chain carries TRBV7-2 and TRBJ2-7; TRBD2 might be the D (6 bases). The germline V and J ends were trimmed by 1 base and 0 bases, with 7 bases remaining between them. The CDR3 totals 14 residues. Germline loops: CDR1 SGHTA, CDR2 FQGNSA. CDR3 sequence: CASSLGGASYEQYF. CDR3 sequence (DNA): TGTGCCAGCAGCTTAGGCGGGGCCTCCTACGAGCAGTACTTC.

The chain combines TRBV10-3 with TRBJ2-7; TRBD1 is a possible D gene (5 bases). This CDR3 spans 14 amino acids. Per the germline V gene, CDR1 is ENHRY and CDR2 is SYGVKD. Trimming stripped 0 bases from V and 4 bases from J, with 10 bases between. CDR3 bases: TGTGCCATCAGTGAGTCGAACAGGCTTTACGAGCAGTACTTC. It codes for CAISESNRLYEQYF.

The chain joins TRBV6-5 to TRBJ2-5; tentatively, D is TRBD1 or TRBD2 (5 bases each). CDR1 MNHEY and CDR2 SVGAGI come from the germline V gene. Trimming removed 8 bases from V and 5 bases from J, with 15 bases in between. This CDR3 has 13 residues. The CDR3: CASAGGGRETQYF. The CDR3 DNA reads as TGTGCCAGCGCTGGTGGGGGTAGGGAGACCCAGTACTTC.

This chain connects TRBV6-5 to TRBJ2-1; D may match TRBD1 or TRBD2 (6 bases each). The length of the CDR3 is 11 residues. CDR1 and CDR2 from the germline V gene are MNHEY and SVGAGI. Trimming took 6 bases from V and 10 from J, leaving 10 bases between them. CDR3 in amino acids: CASSTGGEQFF. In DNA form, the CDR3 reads TGTGCCAGCAGCACCGGGGGCGAGCAGTTCTTC.

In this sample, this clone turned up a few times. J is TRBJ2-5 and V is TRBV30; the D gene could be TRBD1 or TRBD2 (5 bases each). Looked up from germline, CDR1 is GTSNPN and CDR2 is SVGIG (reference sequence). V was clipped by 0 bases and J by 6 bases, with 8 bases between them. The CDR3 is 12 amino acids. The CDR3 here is CAWSVTGQTQYF. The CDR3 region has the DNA TGTGCCTGGAGTGTTACGGGACAGACCCAGTACTTC.

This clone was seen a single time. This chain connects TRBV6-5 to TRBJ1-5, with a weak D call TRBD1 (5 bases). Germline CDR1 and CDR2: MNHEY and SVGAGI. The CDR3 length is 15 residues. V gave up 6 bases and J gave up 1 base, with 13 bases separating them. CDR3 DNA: TGTGCCAGCAGCGCAGGGAGGGAAAGCAATCAGCCCCAGCATTTT. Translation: CASSAGRESNQPQHF.

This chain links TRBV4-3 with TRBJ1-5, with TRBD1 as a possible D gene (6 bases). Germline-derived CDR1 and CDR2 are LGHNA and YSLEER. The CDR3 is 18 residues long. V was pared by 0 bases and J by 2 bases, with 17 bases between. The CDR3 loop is CASSQDLGRGWGNQPQHF. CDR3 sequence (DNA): TGCGCCAGCAGCCAAGATTTGGGTAGGGGGTGGGGCAATCAGCCCCAGCATTTT.

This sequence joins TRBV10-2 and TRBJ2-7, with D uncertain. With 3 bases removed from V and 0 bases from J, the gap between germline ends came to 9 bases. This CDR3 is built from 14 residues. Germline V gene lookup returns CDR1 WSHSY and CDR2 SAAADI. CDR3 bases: TGCGCCAGCAGTGAAGCAAGAAGCTCCTACGAGCAGTACTTC. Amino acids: CASSEARSSYEQYF.

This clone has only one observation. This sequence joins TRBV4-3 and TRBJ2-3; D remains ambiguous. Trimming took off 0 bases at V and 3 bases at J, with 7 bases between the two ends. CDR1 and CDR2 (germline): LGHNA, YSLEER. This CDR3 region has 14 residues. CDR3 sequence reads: CASSQDPRTDTQYF. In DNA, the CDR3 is TGCGCCAGCAGCCAAGATCCCAGGACAGATACGCAGTATTTT.

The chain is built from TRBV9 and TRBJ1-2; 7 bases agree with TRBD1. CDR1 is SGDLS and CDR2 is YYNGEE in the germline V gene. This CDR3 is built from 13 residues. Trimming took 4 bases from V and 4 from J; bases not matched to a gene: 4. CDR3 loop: CASSQGTVYGYTF. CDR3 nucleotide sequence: TGTGCCAGCAGCCAAGGGACAGTCTATGGCTACACCTTC.

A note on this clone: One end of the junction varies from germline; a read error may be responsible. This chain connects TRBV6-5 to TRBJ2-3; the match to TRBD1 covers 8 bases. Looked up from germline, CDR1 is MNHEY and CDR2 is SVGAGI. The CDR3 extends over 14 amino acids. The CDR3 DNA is TGTGCCATCAGTGGACAGGGAGGCACAGATACGCAGTATTTT. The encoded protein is CAISGQGGTDTQYF.

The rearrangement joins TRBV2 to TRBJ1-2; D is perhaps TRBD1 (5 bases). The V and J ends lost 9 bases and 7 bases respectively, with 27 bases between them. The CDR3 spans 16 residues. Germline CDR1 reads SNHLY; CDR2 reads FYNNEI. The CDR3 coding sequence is TGTGCCAGTAAACCGAAGGTTCGGCAGGGCGATCGTGGCTACACCTTC. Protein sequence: CASKPKVRQGDRGYTF.

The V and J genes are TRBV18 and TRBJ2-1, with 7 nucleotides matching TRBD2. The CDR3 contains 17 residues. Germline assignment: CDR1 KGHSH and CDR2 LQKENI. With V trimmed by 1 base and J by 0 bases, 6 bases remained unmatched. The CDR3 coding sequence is TGTGCCAGCTCACCACTTCCAACTAGCGACTCCTACAATGAGCAGTTCTTC. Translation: CASSPLPTSDSYNEQFF. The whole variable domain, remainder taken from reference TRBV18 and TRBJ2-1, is NAGVMQNPRHLVRRRGQEARLRCSPMKGHSHVYWYRQLPEEGLKFMVYLQKENIIDESGMPKERFSAEFPKEGPSILRIQQVVRGDSAAYFCASSPLPTSDSYNEQFFGPGTRLTVL.

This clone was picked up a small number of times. CDR3 sequence: CASSLEAENEQFF. The CDR3 DNA follows: TGTGCCAGCAGCTTAGAGGCAGAGAATGAGCAGTTCTTC. The chain joins TRBV7-2 to TRBJ2-1; D gene unclear. This CDR3 contains 13 residues. Deletions cut 1 base from V and 7 bases from J, with 8 bases between. CDR1 and CDR2 from the germline V gene are SGHTA and FQGNSA. Looking up the rest from reference TRBV7-2 and TRBJ2-1 gives the full variable domain: GAGVSQSPSNKVTEKGKDVELRCDPISGHTALYWYRQSLGQGLEFLIYFQGNSAPDKSGLPSDRFSAERTGGSVSTLTIQRTQQEDSAVYLCASSLEAENEQFFGPGTRLTVL.

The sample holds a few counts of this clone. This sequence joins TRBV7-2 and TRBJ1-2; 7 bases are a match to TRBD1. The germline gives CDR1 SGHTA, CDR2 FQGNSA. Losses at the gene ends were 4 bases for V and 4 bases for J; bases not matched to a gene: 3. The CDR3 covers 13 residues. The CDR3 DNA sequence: TGTGCCAGCAGCTGGGGACAGATCTATGGCTACACCTTC. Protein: CASSWGQIYGYTF.

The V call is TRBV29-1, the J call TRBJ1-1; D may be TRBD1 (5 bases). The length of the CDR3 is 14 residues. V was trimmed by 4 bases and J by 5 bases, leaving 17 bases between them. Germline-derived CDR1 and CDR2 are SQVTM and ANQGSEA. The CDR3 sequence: CSVGGHPLGTEAFF. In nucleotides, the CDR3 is TGCAGCGTTGGCGGACACCCCCTGGGGACTGAAGCTTTCTTT.

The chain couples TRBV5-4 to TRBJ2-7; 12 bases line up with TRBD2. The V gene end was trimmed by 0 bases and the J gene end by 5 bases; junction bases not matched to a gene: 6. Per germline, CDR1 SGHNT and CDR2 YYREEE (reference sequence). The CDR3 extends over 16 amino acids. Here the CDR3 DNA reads TGTGCCAGCAGCTTGGCGAGACTAGCGGGAGTTAACGAGCAGTACTTC. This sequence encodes CASSLARLAGVNEQYF.

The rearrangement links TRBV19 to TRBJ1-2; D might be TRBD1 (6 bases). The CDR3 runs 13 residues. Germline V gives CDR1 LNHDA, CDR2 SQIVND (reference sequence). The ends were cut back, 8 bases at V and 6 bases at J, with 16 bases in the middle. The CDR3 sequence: CASEEQGFDGYTF. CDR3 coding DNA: TGTGCCAGTGAAGAACAGGGTTTCGATGGCTACACCTTC.

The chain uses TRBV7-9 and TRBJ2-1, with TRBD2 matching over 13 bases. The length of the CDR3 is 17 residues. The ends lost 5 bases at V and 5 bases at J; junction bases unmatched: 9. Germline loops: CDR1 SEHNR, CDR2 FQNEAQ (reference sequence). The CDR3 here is CASSLGTSGDFDNEQFF. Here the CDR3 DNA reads TGTGCCAGCAGCCTAGGGACTAGCGGGGACTTTGACAATGAGCAGTTCTTC.

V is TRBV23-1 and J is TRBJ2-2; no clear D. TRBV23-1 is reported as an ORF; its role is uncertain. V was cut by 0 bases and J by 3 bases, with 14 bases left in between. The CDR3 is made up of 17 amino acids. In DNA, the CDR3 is TGCGCCAGCAGTCAATCCTGGATAGCTTGTGACACCGGGGAGCTGTTTTTT. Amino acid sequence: CASSQSWIACDTGELFF.

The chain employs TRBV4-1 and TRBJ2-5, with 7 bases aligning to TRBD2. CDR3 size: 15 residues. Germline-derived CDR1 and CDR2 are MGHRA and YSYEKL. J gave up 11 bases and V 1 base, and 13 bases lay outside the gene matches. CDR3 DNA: TGCGCCAGCAGCCAAGGGACCTTCGGGAGGCCGCCGCAGTACTTC. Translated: CASSQGTFGRPPQYF.

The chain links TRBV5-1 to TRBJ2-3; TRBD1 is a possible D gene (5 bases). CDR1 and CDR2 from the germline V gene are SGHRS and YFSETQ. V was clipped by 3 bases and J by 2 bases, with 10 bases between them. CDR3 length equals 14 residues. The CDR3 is CASSSDTLTDTQYF. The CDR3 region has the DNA TGCGCCAGCAGCTCGGACACTCTCACAGATACGCAGTATTTT.

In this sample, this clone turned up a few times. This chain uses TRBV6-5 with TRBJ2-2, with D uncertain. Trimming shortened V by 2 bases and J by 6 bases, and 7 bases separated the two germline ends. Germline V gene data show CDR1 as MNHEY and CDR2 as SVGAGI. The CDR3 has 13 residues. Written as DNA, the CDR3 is TGTGCCAGCAGTTACATGGTAGCCGGGGAGCTGTTTTTT. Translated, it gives CASSYMVAGELFF.